Presented here are 18 T cell receptor beta chains from one specimen sequenced in a study of blood T cell repertoires in COVID-19. Clones were sequenced by immunoSEQ multiplex PCR, and TCRdb holds only the in-frame ones, with some missing. The sample shows 50,000 to 70,000 clones, 80% to 90% of them seen only once. The sequenced material came from peripheral blood. Receptors were obtained from a man in his sixties with active or convalescent COVID-19.

CDR3 protein: CASSQDRGAAESMNTEAFF. CDR3 nucleotides: TGCGCCAGCAGCCAAGATCGTGGGGCCGCAGAAAGCATGAACACTGAAGCTTTCTTT. The chain couples TRBV4-1 to TRBJ1-1, with D tentatively TRBD1 (5 bases). The germline V and J ends were trimmed by 0 bases and 0 bases, with 20 bases remaining between them. The CDR3 is 19 amino acids. Germline CDR1 is MGHRA and CDR2 is YSYEKL.

The genes are TRBV28 and TRBJ2-7; TRBD1 matches 9 bases. The J segment lost 2 bases and the V segment lost 4 bases, leaving 9 bases of the junction unmatched. The CDR3 has 16 residues. The germline CDR1 and CDR2 sequences are MDHEN and SYDVKM. CDR3 sequence (DNA): TGTGCCAGCAGTTCGAACCCGGGACAGGGACCCTACGAGCAGTACTTC. It specifies CASSSNPGQGPYEQYF.

The chain uses TRBV5-1 and TRBJ1-5; 9 nucleotides agree with TRBD1. Unmatched junction bases numbered 8, after V lost 5 bases and J lost 5 bases. The CDR3 has 15 amino acids. Germline V gene lookup returns CDR1 SGHRS and CDR2 YFSETQ. In DNA form, the CDR3 reads TGCGCCAGCAGGGCTACAGGGGGCGTTGATCAGCCCCAGCATTTT. It specifies CASRATGGVDQPQHF. The entire variable domain, with the rest obtained from reference TRBV5-1 and TRBJ1-5, is as follows: KAGVTQTPRYLIKTRGQQVTLSCSPISGHRSVSWYQQTPGQGLQFLFEYFSETQRNKGNFPGRFSGRQFSNSRSEMNVSTLELGDSALYLCASRATGGVDQPQHFGDGTRLSIL.

V gene TRBV7-2 combines with J gene TRBJ1-4, with a possible D match to TRBD1 (6 bases). The germline V and J ends were trimmed by 4 bases and 0 bases, with 12 bases remaining between them. Per germline, CDR1 SGHTA and CDR2 FQGNSA. This CDR3 spans 16 amino acids. CDR3 in amino acids: CASSSQGPATNEKLFF. For the CDR3, the DNA is TGTGCCAGCAGCTCCCAGGGGCCGGCAACTAATGAAAAACTGTTTTTT.

The chain carries TRBV24-1 and TRBJ2-1, with D possibly being TRBD2 (6 bases). V was pared by 4 bases and J by 3 bases, with 15 bases between. The germline CDR1 and CDR2 sequences are KGHDR and SFDVKD. There are 16 residues in the CDR3. In DNA form, the CDR3 reads TGTGCCACCAGTGACCCCGGGACTTTAATCTACAATGAGCAGTTCTTC. Translating it yields CATSDPGTLIYNEQFF.

In its sample, this clone was seen a few times. The V and J genes are TRBV3-1 (or the pseudogene TRBV3-2) and TRBJ1-3, with D unresolved. Trimming took off 0 bases at V and 3 bases at J, with 15 bases between the two ends. Germline CDR1 LGHDT, CDR2 YNNKEL (reference sequence). The CDR3 extends over 17 amino acids. In DNA form, the CDR3 reads TGTGCCAGCAGCCAAGATTTGATAGGGAGAGGTGGAAACACCATATATTTT. Its protein product is CASSQDLIGRGGNTIYF.

The gene calls are TRBV6-2 or TRBV6-3 and TRBJ1-1; D remains ambiguous. The CDR3 covers 14 residues. V was clipped by 2 bases and J by 0 bases, with 7 bases between them. The germline V gene encodes CDR1 MNHEY and CDR2 SVGEGT. The CDR3 protein is CASSYVILNTEAFF. The DNA for the CDR3 is TGTGCCAGCAGTTACGTTATCTTGAACACTGAAGCTTTCTTT.

The J gene is TRBJ2-7, the V gene TRBV6-6; 10 positions match TRBD1. CDR1 and CDR2 (germline): MNHNY, SVGAGI (reference sequence). Trimming at V came to 5 bases and at J to 6 bases, leaving 7 bases not matched to a gene. This CDR3 is 14 amino acids long. DNA of the CDR3: TGTGCCAGCAGTCAAGCGACAGGGGGCGCCGAGCAGTACTTC. Translating gives CASSQATGGAEQYF.

The rearrangement uses TRBV3-1 (or the pseudogene TRBV3-2) and TRBJ2-5; possible D gene TRBD1, 5 bases. Germline V gene lookup returns CDR1 LGHDT and CDR2 YNNKEL (reference sequence). Trimming removed 2 bases from V and 5 bases from J, with 12 bases in between. The CDR3 is 14 residues long. The CDR3 DNA is TGTGCCAGCAGCCAACCGGACAAAACGGAGACCCAGTACTTC. Residues: CASSQPDKTETQYF.

The chain couples TRBV28 to TRBJ2-1; 8 positions agree with TRBD1. In germline, CDR1 is MDHEN, CDR2 SYDVKM. There are 16 residues in the CDR3. After removal of 5 bases from V and 6 bases from J, the junction contained 12 bases not matched to a gene. CDR3 in amino acids: CASSGVGTGAGNEQFF. The CDR3 nucleotides read TGTGCCAGCAGTGGGGTCGGGACAGGTGCGGGCAATGAGCAGTTCTTC.

The V call is TRBV18, the J call TRBJ1-1; no clear D gene. Per the germline V gene, CDR1 is KGHSH and CDR2 is LQKENI. Trimming took off 2 bases at V and 7 bases at J, with 8 bases between the two ends. The CDR3 is made up of 12 amino acids. CDR3 bases: TGTGCCAGCTCACCATTGGGCGATGAAGCTTTCTTT. It is translated as CASSPLGDEAFF.

V is TRBV28 and J is TRBJ1-2; a weak D match, TRBD1 (5 bases). CDR1 and CDR2 from the germline V gene are MDHEN and SYDVKM. The CDR3 is 13 residues long. V was trimmed by 5 bases and J by 5 bases, leaving 12 bases between them. CDR3 loop: CASSNSGGYGYTF. CDR3 DNA sequence: TGTGCCAGCAGTAACTCGGGGGGATATGGCTACACCTTC.

The chain combines TRBV7-8 with TRBJ1-2; 12 bases align to TRBD1. Germline V gives CDR1 SGHVS, CDR2 FQNEAQ. This CDR3 comprises 15 residues. V shed 1 base and J 8 bases; nucleotides not matched to a gene: 5. CDR3 region: CASSLVGQGAWGYTF. In nucleotides, the CDR3 is TGTGCCAGCAGCTTAGTGGGACAGGGGGCCTGGGGCTACACCTTC.

The chain uses TRBV5-4 and TRBJ2-1, with 7 bases that match TRBD1. V shed 4 bases, J shed 4 bases, and the junction held 2 bases outside the gene matches. This CDR3 spans 13 amino acids. Looked up from germline, CDR1 is SGHNT and CDR2 is YYREEE (reference sequence). DNA of the CDR3: TGTGCCAGCAGCAAGGGACAGTACAATGAGCAGTTCTTC. Its translation is CASSKGQYNEQFF. The full variable domain, completed using reference TRBV5-4 and TRBJ2-1, is ETGVTQSPTHLIKTRGQQVTLRCSSQSGHNTVSWYQQALGQGPQFIFQYYREEENGRGNFPPRFSGLQFPNYSSELNVNALELDDSALYLCASSKGQYNEQFFGPGTRLTVL.

The rearrangement joins TRBV5-1 to TRBJ1-4, with 9 bases fitting TRBD1. V lost 2 bases to trimming and J lost 8 bases; unmatched junction nucleotides: 7. The CDR3 loop spans 15 amino acids. Germline CDR1 is SGHRS and CDR2 is YFSETQ. The CDR3 here is CASSLQGAPLEKLFF. The CDR3 DNA reads as TGCGCCAGCAGCTTACAGGGGGCGCCCCTGGAAAAACTGTTTTTT.

The chain is built from TRBV27 and TRBJ2-7, with 7 bases fitting TRBD2. This CDR3 has 16 residues. The V gene's germline CDR1 is MNHEY and CDR2 SMNVEV (reference sequence). The V gene end was trimmed by 3 bases and the J gene end by 4 bases; junction bases not matched to a gene: 12. The CDR3 protein is CASSLGIGTKLYEQYF. As DNA, the CDR3 is TGTGCCAGCAGTTTGGGCATAGGGACTAAACTTTACGAGCAGTACTTC.

This clone was picked up one time. This chain uses TRBV28 with TRBJ1-1; possible D gene TRBD1, 5 bases. Trimming shortened V by 4 bases and J by 4 bases, and 10 bases separated the two germline ends. The CDR3 is made up of 13 amino acids. Germline V gene sequence: CDR1 MDHEN, CDR2 SYDVKM. The CDR3 DNA follows: TGTGCCAGCAGTTCAGGGTTAACCACTGAAGCTTTCTTT. Its protein product is CASSSGLTTEAFF.

This sequence joins TRBV27 and TRBJ1-1; maybe TRBD1 (6 bases). Per germline, CDR1 MNHEY and CDR2 SMNVEV (reference sequence). Trimming cost V 5 bases and J 5 bases, with 15 bases left between them. The CDR3 has 14 amino acids. CDR3: CASSLQGKGTEAFF. CDR3 DNA: TGTGCCAGCAGTCTACAGGGAAAGGGGACTGAAGCTTTCTTT.